Sequencing of this T cell receptor (beta chain) was carried out in a study of blood T cell repertoires in COVID-19. As for the study in general: From T cells, B-cell-depleted T cells, or PBMCs came the material, which was cDNA or gDNA.

Original analysis: Nucleated cell counts were estimated from reference gene primer amplification. Using immunoSEQ multiplex PCR, the repertoire was profiled, and TCRdb retains in-frame clones only, with some absent. V, J and clone size reflect that table, while D and trimming were determined from the DNA. Here the sample spans fewer than 700,000 clones, 85% to 90% being singletons. The V gene's germline CDR1 is SNHLY and CDR2 FYNNEI. The CDR3 is 12 amino acids. V was pared by 6 bases and J by 3 bases, with 5 bases between. The source of this sequence is a woman in her forties or fifties with COVID-19, enrolled during active disease. The V gene is TRBV2, the J gene TRBJ2-2; D not certain. Source material: peripheral blood. The CDR3 nucleotides read TGTGCCAGCAGGGCCTACACCGGGGAGCTGTTTTTT. Amino acid sequence: CASRAYTGELFF.